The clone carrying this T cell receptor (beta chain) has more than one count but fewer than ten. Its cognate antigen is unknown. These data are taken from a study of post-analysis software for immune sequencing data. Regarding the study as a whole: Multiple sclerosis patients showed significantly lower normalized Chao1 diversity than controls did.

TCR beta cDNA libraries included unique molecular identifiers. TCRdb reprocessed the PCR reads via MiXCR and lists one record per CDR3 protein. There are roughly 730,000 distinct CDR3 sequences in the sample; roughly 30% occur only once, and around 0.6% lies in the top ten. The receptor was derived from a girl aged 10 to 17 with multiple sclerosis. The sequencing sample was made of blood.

This CDR3 reads CASSEADQGDEKLFF. As DNA, the CDR3 is TGTGCCAGCAGTGAAGCGGATCAGGGGGATGAAAAACTGTTTTTT. The rearrangement uses TRBV6-1 and TRBJ1-4; TRBD1 aligns across 7 bases. The CDR3 loop spans 15 amino acids. The V gene's germline CDR1 is MNHNS and CDR2 SASEGT. V shed 0 bases, J shed 6 bases, and the junction held 4 bases outside the gene matches.